The rows below give T cell receptor beta chains drawn from one sample of a study of T cell changes during pregnancy in multiple sclerosis. The repertoire was sequenced with immunoSEQ multiplex PCR; TCRdb's copy has only in-frame clones and lacks some. The sample lists roughly 61,000 clones, 90% occurring once. This specimen consisted of peripheral blood, obtained in the first trimester of pregnancy. The receptors stem from a female donor in good health, enrolled as a control in a pregnancy study. The CDR3 runs from the conserved cysteine through the conserved F or W. Only part of the rows carry a size: once, few, many, or a class if the clone is expanded.

size	V	J	length	CDR3
.	TRBV30	TRBJ1-6	17	CAWSVGQQSSYNSPLHF
once	TRBV19	TRBJ1-1	16	CASSIRFGQGNTEAFF
.	TRBV19	TRBJ1-5	17	CASKKVVGGYSNQPQHF
.	TRBV30	TRBJ1-4	14	CAWRVGGPNEKLFF
.	TRBV13	TRBJ2-3	14	CASSFPQRSDTQYF
.	TRBV7-9	TRBJ2-3	17	CASSIRLAGSSTDTQYF
once	TRBV21-1	TRBJ2-7	19	CASSIPAGGLVRFRNEQYF
.	TRBV5-5	TRBJ1-4	14	CASSQTGGDEKLFF
.	TRBV30	TRBJ1-2	12	CAWMGATYGYTF
.	TRBV10-1	TRBJ2-5	15	CASRRDTGGQETQYF
.	TRBV5-1	TRBJ2-5	13	CASSLVAEETQYF
.	TRBV9	TRBJ1-3	16	CASSVAGRSSGNTIYF
.	TRBV29-1	TRBJ2-2	19	CSAGGLVYGPKINTGELFF
.	TRBV28	TRBJ2-7	15	CASSLKGRGSYEQYF
.	TRBV13	TRBJ1-3	17	CASSYRGGGDSGNTIYF
.	TRBV6-5	TRBJ2-5	13	CASRTRGEETQYF
.	TRBV7-9	TRBJ1-2	14	CASSIQTGNYGYTF
.	TRBV19	TRBJ1-1	13	CASSSTQGAEAFF
few	TRBV6-5	TRBJ2-1	15	CASSLRGPEGHEQFF
once	TRBV27	TRBJ2-2	15	CASSLQAGGPGELFF
.	TRBV6-5	TRBJ1-1	15	CASSAAFTGGTEAFF
.	TRBV20-1	TRBJ1-2	11	CSASTDYGYTF
.	TRBV30	TRBJ2-1	16	CAWSVPASGRFDEQFF
.	TRBV5-8	TRBJ2-1	13	CASSLAGWGTAFF
once	TRBV7-6	TRBJ2-5	12	CASSFAKETQYF
.	TRBV29-1	TRBJ2-5	11	CSVQYQETQYF
.	TRBV11-3	TRBJ2-2	14	CASSLRTSAGELFF
.	TRBV5-1	TRBJ2-3	16	CASSPGLAGVGDTQYF
once	TRBV5-1	TRBJ1-1	14	CASSRDRGNTEAFF
.	TRBV5-4	TRBJ2-3	17	CASSRKGGRAVGDTQYF
once	TRBV7-9	TRBJ2-5	17	CASSPDSGNRAHGTQYF
.	TRBV18	TRBJ1-1	14	CASSPLTTETEAFF
.	TRBV27	TRBJ2-6	18	CASSLYSFQASGANVLTF
.	TRBV5-4	TRBJ2-3	16	CASSLGTGGREDTQYF